The 20 T cell receptor beta chains below were found in one sample sequenced in a study of OX40 agonist ivuxolimab in advanced cancers. The library was produced with the immunoSEQ multiplex PCR assay. TCRdb carries this immuneACCESS record with in-frame sequences only. Its versions omit some clonotypes, under half of them owing to an unresolved V gene in the studies checked, with the rest unexplained. A total of approximately 70,000 clones appear in this sample, about 91% of them only once. The biggest ten clones account for 2% to 2.5% of the sample. The source was CD4+ or CD8+ T cells sorted from blood, collected in a trial of the OX40 agonist ivuxolimab. The receptors derive from an adult with an advanced solid tumor such as melanoma, head and neck, liver or kidney cancer.

The chain uses TRBV5-1 and TRBJ2-1; 10 nucleotides agree with TRBD1. The CDR3 is 17 residues long. Germline CDR1 and CDR2: SGHRS and YFSETQ. Unmatched junction bases numbered 13, after V lost 2 bases and J lost 8 bases. The CDR3 nucleotides are TGCGCCAGCAGCTTTCTTAAGACAGGGGGCGCGAGCCATGAGCAGTTCTTC. This gives the protein CASSFLKTGGASHEQFF.

The chain links TRBV19 to TRBJ2-1; D is undetermined. The length of the CDR3 is 11 residues. Germline CDR1 is LNHDA and CDR2 is SQIVND (reference sequence). V lost 3 bases, J lost 7 bases, and 4 bases lay in between. CDR3 amino acids: CASSMGNEQFF. Written as DNA, the CDR3 is TGTGCCAGTAGTATGGGAAATGAGCAGTTCTTC.

This clone has just one count. The chain joins TRBV6-5 to TRBJ1-4, with 9 bases aligning to TRBD1. The CDR3 covers 15 residues. Germline values: CDR1 MNHEY, CDR2 SVGAGI. V was pared by 5 bases and J by 10 bases, with 11 bases of the junction left unmatched. The chain's CDR3 is CASSPIPGQGAKLFF. For the CDR3, the DNA is TGTGCCAGCAGTCCAATCCCGGGACAGGGTGCAAAACTGTTTTTT.

This clone was counted once. CDR3 sequence reads: CASRRTGPLEQYF. The CDR3 DNA is TGTGCCAGCAGGCGGACAGGTCCGCTCGAGCAGTACTTC. This sequence joins TRBV6-5 and TRBJ2-7, with 7 bases aligning to TRBD1. Per the germline V gene, CDR1 is MNHEY and CDR2 is SVGAGI. With 6 bases clipped from V and 6 bases from J, the junction kept 8 bases outside the gene matches. The CDR3 spans 13 residues.

This chain connects TRBV25-1 to TRBJ2-3; 13 nucleotides line up with TRBD2. V dropped 4 bases and J dropped 7; count of bases not matched to a gene: 2. The CDR3 contains 14 residues. The germline CDR1 and CDR2 sequences are MGHDK and SYGVNS. For the CDR3, the DNA is TGTGCCAGCAGTGCTGGGACTAGCGGGAATACGCAGTATTTT. Its translation: CASSAGTSGNTQYF.

V and J are TRBV30 and TRBJ1-2; D unclear. The CDR3 spans 13 residues. CDR1 is GTSNPN and CDR2 is SVGIG in the germline V gene (reference sequence). The ends were cut back, 0 bases at V and 2 bases at J, with 7 bases in the middle. CDR3 nucleotides: TGTGCCTGGAGTGTCCTGCTGAACTATGGCTACACCTTC. This sequence encodes CAWSVLLNYGYTF.

J is TRBJ2-5 and V is TRBV5-1; 9 nucleotides agree with TRBD1. CDR1 is SGHRS and CDR2 is YFSETQ in the germline V gene. The CDR3 totals 14 residues. V trimming: 4 bases; J trimming: 5 bases; junction bases outside the gene matches: 6. Here the CDR3 DNA reads TGCGCCAGCAGCAATACAGGGGGCGCGGAGACCCAGTACTTC. Translating gives CASSNTGGAETQYF.

The chain links TRBV4-2 to TRBJ1-3, with D possibly being TRBD1 (5 bases). The CDR3 totals 18 residues. Trimming left V 0 bases short and J 4 bases short, with 19 bases between. The germline CDR1 and CDR2 sequences are LGHNA and YNFKEQ. The CDR3 DNA is TGTGCCAGCAGCCAAGATTCTTCGAGGGGCCAACCAGGAAACACCATATATTTT. This codes for CASSQDSSRGQPGNTIYF.

The V call is TRBV29-1, the J call TRBJ1-2; D uncertain. V lost 0 bases and J 2 bases, leaving 10 bases between the germline ends. The germline gives CDR1 SQVTM, CDR2 ANQGSEA. The CDR3 runs to 14 residues. The CDR3 DNA is TGCAGCGTTGAAGATGAGGAGCGGAACTATGGCTACACCTTC. It codes for CSVEDEERNYGYTF. The full variable domain, its missing parts supplied by reference TRBV29-1 and TRBJ1-2, is SAVISQKPSRDICQRGTSLTIQCQVDSQVTMMFWYRQQPGQSLTLIATANQGSEATYESGFVIDKFPISRPNLTFSTLTVSNMSPEDSSIYLCSVEDEERNYGYTFGSGTRLTVV.

The rearrangement uses TRBV5-4 and TRBJ2-5, with TRBD2 matching 9 bases. Trimming cost V 0 bases and J 4 bases; bases outside gene matches: 4. CDR1 and CDR2 (germline): SGHNT, YYREEE (reference sequence). CDR3 size: 15 residues. The CDR3 region has the DNA TGTGCCAGCAGCTTGGGCGGGAGGGGAGGAGAGACCCAGTACTTC. This codes for CASSLGGRGGETQYF. Full variable domain (outside the CDR3, taken from reference TRBV5-4 and TRBJ2-5): ETGVTQSPTHLIKTRGQQVTLRCSSQSGHNTVSWYQQALGQGPQFIFQYYREEENGRGNFPPRFSGLQFPNYSSELNVNALELDDSALYLCASSLGGRGGETQYFGPGTRLLVL.

The sample holds one count of this clone. The V and J genes are TRBV7-9 and TRBJ2-1; 9 bases are shared with TRBD2. V shed 6 bases, J shed 6 bases, and the junction held 3 bases outside the gene matches. Germline CDR1 SEHNR, CDR2 FQNEAQ (reference sequence). The CDR3 extends over 13 amino acids. CDR3 in amino acids: CASSRAGGNEQFF. CDR3 DNA: TGTGCCAGCAGTAGAGCGGGGGGCAATGAGCAGTTCTTC.

This chain joins TRBV19 and TRBJ2-2; D is unresolved. V was clipped by 6 bases and J by 4 bases, with 15 bases between them. Germline lookup yields CDR1 LNHDA and CDR2 SQIVND (reference sequence). This CDR3 region has 15 residues. CDR3 in DNA: TGTGCCAGTAGCGCCTGGCTGGACGGCACCGGGGAGCTGTTTTTT. Amino acid sequence: CASSAWLDGTGELFF.

Remarks on this clone: Additional DNA sequences in this sample encode the identical CDR3. V is TRBV6-5 and J is TRBJ2-2; 10 nucleotides match TRBD2. The CDR3 totals 15 residues. With V trimmed by 6 bases and J by 2 bases, 3 bases remained unmatched. Germline CDR1 is MNHEY and CDR2 is SVGAGI. The CDR3 nucleotides read TGTGCCAGCAGCCGGACTAGCGGTAACACCGGGGAGCTGTTTTTT. It codes for CASSRTSGNTGELFF.

Only one count was recorded for this clone. The rearrangement links TRBV10-3 to TRBJ2-2; 10 bases match TRBD2. The CDR3 covers 14 residues. The V and J ends lost 7 bases and 1 base, in that order; junction bases with no gene match: 0. Germline V gives CDR1 ENHRY, CDR2 SYGVKD. The CDR3, as DNA: TGTGCCATCACTAGCGGGGGGAACACCGGGGAGCTGTTTTTT. Residues: CAITSGGNTGELFF.

This clone was observed a handful of times. The DNA for the CDR3 is TGCGCCAGCAGCCAAGAGAGGTCTAATTCACCCCTCCACTTT. Translating gives CASSQERSNSPLHF. J is TRBJ1-6 and V is TRBV4-1, with no clear D. Trimming left V 0 bases short and J 6 bases short, with 6 bases between. Germline V gene data show CDR1 as MGHRA and CDR2 as YSYEKL. This CDR3 is built from 14 residues.

On this clone: At one end the junction does not follow the germline gene, possibly because of a read error. V is TRBV28 and J is TRBJ1-1; no reliable D call. CDR3 length: 11 amino acids. The germline V gene has CDR1 MDHEN and CDR2 SYDVKM. The chain's CDR3 is CASRLNTEAFF. The CDR3 DNA follows: TGTGCCAGCCGTTTGAACACTGAAGCTTTCTTT.

This chain links TRBV4-2 with TRBJ2-2, with D uncertain. CDR1 LGHNA and CDR2 YNFKEQ come from the germline V gene. This CDR3 comprises 16 residues. Trimming cost V 0 bases and J 5 bases, with 13 bases left between them. The CDR3 nucleotides are TGTGCCAGCAGCCAAGAGGTGTCTAGAGGAACCGGGGAGCTGTTTTTT. It yields the protein CASSQEVSRGTGELFF.

The V call is TRBV7-3, the J call TRBJ2-1; TRBD2 aligns across 9 bases. CDR1 and CDR2 (germline): SGHTA, FQGTGA. V was pared by 3 bases and J by 6 bases, with 6 bases of the junction left unmatched. This CDR3 has 15 residues. The CDR3 spells CASSFPGTSLNEQFF. The CDR3, as DNA: TGTGCCAGCAGCTTCCCCGGGACTAGCCTCAATGAGCAGTTCTTC. Filled out from reference TRBV7-3 and TRBJ2-1, the complete variable domain reads GAGVSQTPSNKVTEKGKYVELRCDPISGHTALYWYRQSLGQGPEFLIYFQGTGAADDSGLPNDRFFAVRPEGSVSTLKIQRTERGDSAVYLCASSFPGTSLNEQFFGPGTRLTVL.

The rearrangement uses TRBV29-1 and TRBJ1-2; possibly TRBD1 for D (5 bases). Per the germline V gene, CDR1 is SQVTM and CDR2 is ANQGSEA. Trimming stripped 3 bases from V and 0 bases from J, with 14 bases between. CDR3 length: 15 amino acids. The DNA for the CDR3 is TGCAGCGTTGAGGGGGAGACAGTTTCTAACTATGGCTACACCTTC. Its translation is CSVEGETVSNYGYTF.

This chain uses TRBV6-5 with TRBJ1-3; no firm D call. The CDR3 extends over 14 amino acids. Germline lookup yields CDR1 MNHEY and CDR2 SVGAGI. V lost 4 bases to trimming and J lost 1 base, with 8 bases between them. Written as DNA, the CDR3 is TGTGCCAGCAGTTTCACGGGGTCTGGAAACACCATATATTTT. Translated: CASSFTGSGNTIYF.